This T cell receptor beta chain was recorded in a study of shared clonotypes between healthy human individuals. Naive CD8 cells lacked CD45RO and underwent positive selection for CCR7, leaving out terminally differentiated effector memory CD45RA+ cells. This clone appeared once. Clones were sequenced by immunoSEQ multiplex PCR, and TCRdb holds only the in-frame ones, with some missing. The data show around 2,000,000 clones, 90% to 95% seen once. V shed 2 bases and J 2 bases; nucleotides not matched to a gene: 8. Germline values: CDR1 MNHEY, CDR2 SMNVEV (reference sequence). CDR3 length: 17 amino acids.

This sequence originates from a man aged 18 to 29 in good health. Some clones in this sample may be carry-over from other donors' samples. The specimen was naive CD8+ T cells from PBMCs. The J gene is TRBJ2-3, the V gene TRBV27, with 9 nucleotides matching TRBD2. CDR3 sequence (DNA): TGTGCCAGCAGTTTACCCACGCTAGCGGGATTCACAGATACGCAGTATTTT. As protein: CASSLPTLAGFTDTQYF.